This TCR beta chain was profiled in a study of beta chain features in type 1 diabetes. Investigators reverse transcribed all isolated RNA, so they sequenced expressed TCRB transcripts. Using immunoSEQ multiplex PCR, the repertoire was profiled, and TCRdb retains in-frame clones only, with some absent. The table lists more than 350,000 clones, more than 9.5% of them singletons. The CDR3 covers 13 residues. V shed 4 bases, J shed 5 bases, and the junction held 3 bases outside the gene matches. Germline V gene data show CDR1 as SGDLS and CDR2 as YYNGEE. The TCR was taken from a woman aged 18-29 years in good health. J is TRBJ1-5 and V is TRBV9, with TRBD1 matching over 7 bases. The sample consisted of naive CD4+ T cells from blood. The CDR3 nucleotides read TGTGCCAGCAGCCTTACAGGGGATCAGCCCCAGCATTTT. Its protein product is CASSLTGDQPQHF.